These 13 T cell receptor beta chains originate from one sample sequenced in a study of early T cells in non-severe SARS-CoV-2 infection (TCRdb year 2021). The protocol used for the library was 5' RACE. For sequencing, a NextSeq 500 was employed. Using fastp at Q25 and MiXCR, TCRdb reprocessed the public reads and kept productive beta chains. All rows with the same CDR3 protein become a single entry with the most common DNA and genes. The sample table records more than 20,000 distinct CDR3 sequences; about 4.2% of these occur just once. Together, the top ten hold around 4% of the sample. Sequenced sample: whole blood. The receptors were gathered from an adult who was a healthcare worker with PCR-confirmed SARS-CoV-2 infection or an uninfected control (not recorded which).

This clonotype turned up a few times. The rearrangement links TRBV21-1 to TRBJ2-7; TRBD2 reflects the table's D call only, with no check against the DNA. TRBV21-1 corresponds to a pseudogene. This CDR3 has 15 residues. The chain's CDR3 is CASSIRWASSYEQYF. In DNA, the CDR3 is TGTGCCAGCAGCATTAGATGGGCTAGCAGCTACGAGCAGTACTTC.

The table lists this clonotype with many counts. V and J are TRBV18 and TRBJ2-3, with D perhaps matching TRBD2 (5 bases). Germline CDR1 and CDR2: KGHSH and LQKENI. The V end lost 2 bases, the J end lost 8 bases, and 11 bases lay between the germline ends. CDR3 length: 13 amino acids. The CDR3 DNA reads TGTGCCAGCTCACCATCGGGGAGTTTTACGCAGTATTTT. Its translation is CASSPSGSFTQYF.

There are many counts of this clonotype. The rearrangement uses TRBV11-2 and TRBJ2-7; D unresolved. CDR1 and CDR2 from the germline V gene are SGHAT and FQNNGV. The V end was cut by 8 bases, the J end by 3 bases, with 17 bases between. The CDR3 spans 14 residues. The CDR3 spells CASSLQSAVYEQYF. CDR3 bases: TGTGCCAGCTCGCTTCAGTCGGCTGTCTACGAGCAGTACTTC.

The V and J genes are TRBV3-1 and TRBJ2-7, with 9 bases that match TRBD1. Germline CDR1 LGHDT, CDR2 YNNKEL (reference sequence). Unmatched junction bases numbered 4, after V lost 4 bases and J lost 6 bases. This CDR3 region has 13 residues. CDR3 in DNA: TGTGCCAGCAGCCGGGACAGGGAGGGCGAGCAGTACTTC. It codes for CASSRDREGEQYF.

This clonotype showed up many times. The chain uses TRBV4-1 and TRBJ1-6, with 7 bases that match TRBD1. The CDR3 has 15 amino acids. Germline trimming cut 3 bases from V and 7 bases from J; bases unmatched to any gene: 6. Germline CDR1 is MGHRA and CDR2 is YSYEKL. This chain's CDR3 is CASSQNRDSNSPLHF. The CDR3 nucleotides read TGCGCCAGCAGCCAGAACCGGGACAGCAATTCACCCCTCCACTTT.

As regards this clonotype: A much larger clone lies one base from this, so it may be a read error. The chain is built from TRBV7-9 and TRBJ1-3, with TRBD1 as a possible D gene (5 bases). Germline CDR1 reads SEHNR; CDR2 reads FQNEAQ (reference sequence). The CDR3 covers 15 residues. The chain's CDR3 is CTSSRRDSAGNTIYF. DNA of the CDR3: TGTACCAGCAGCCGCAGGGATAGTGCTGGAAACACCATATATTTT.

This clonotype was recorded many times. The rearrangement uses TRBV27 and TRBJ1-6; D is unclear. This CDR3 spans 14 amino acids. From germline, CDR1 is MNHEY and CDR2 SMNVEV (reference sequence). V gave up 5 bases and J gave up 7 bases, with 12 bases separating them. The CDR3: CASSLGVDNSPLHF. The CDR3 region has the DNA TGTGCCAGCAGTCTCGGGGTAGACAATTCACCCCTCCACTTT.

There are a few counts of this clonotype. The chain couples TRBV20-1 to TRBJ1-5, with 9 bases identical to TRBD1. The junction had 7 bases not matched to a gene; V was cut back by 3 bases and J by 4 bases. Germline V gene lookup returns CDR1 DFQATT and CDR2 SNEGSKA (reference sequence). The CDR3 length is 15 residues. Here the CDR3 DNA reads TGCAGTGCTAGGATCACAGGGGGCCCAAATCAGCCCCAGCATTTT. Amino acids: CSARITGGPNQPQHF.

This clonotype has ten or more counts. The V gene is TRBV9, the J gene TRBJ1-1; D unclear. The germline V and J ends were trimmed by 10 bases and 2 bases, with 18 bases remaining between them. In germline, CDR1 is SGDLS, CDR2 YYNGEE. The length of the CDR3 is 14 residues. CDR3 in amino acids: CAVGRGRRNTEAFF. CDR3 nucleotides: TGTGCCGTCGGGCGAGGGCGGAGAAACACTGAAGCTTTCTTT.

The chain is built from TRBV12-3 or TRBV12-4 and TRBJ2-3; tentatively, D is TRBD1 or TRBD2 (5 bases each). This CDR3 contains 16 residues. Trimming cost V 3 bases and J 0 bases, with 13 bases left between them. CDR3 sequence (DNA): TGTGCCAGCAGTTTTCGGGACCGAGGGAGCACAGATACGCAGTATTTT. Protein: CASSFRDRGSTDTQYF.

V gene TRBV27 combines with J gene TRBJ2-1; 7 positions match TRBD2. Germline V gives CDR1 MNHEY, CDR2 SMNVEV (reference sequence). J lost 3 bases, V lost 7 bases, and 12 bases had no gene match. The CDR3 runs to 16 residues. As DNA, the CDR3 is TGTGCCAGCAAGGACCTTTCTAGCGGCCACTACAATGAGCAGTTCTTC. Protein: CASKDLSSGHYNEQFF.

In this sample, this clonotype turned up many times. The CDR3 region has the DNA TGCGCCAGCAGCCGAGCGGGGCTTGCCAAAAACATTCAGTACTTC. It specifies CASSRAGLAKNIQYF. V gene TRBV5-1 combines with J gene TRBJ2-4; 7 bases are a match to TRBD2. Looked up from germline, CDR1 is SGHRS and CDR2 is YFSETQ. The CDR3 covers 15 residues. The trim removed 4 bases at V and 1 base at J, leaving 5 bases unmatched. Based on the CDR3 plus reference TRBV5-1 and TRBJ2-4, the full variable domain is KAGVTQTPRYLIKTRGQQVTLSCSPISGHRSVSWYQQTPGQGLQFLFEYFSETQRNKGNFPGRFSGRQFSNSRSEMNVSTLELGDSALYLCASSRAGLAKNIQYFGAGTRLSVL.

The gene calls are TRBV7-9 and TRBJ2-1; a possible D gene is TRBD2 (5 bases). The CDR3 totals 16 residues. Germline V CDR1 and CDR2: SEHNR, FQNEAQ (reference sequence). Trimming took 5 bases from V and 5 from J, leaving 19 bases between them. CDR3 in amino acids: CASSPKVRGRDNEQFF. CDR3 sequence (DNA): TGTGCCAGCAGCCCTAAAGTCCGAGGGAGAGACAATGAGCAGTTCTTC.